This T cell receptor (beta chain) derives from a study of T cell repertoires in aging, cancer and after chemotherapy. Across the whole study: Paired samples before and after chemotherapy came from glioblastoma patients receiving temozolomide-based therapy. The whole study produced a dataset of approximately 10 million TCR reads.

General observations from the study: Rebound thymic output was suggested by rising median generation probability during chemotherapy in each cancer cohort.

Trimming stripped 5 bases from V and 5 bases from J, with 12 bases between. CDR3 length equals 13 residues. Germline CDR1 MNHEY, CDR2 SMNVEV (reference sequence). Amplification of TCR beta used genomic DNA extracted from peripheral blood. Rearranged V-D-J TRB sequences were amplified with a mixed TRB-A/B primer pool. TCRdb used MiXCR to reprocess the multiplex PCR reads, holding one entry per CDR3 protein. The sample holds fewer than 9,500 distinct CDR3 sequences, roughly half seen once. Comments on this clonotype: Its specificity is unknown.

Sequencing input: blood. The chain couples TRBV27 to TRBJ1-2; D gene ambiguous. This clonotype was obtained from a human donor with a solid tumor. CDR3 amino acids: CASSPNLLYGYTF. The CDR3 DNA reads TGTGCCAGCAGTCCTAATTTACTGTATGGCTACACCTTC.